This TCR beta chain was captured in a study of CD8+CD57+ T cells in acquired aplastic anemia. The study, taken as a whole, reports: A set of some 28 CD8+ CDR3 sequences was shared between patients and controls, and these sequences appeared highly expressed in patients.

Regarding this clonotype: Its target is not known.

TCR beta VDJ and CDR3 were profiled, and genomic DNA was the template. One entry per CDR3 protein, called by TCRdb with MiXCR from the reads. The data show about 180,000 distinct CDR3 sequences, about half seen once. This receptor was obtained from a human donor in good health. Source material: sorted CD4+, CD8+, or CD8+CD57+ T cells (not recorded which) from PBMCs.

CDR3 sequence reads: CASSHRLGSGGSTDTQYF. DNA for the CDR3: TGTGCCAGCAGCCACCGTCTGGGTAGCGGGGGTAGCACAGATACGCAGTATTTT. The chain joins TRBV4-2 to TRBJ2-3; 9 bases are shared with TRBD2. The CDR3 is made up of 18 amino acids. Per the germline V gene, CDR1 is LGHNA and CDR2 is YNFKEQ. V lost 3 bases to trimming and J lost 0 bases; unmatched junction nucleotides: 10.